The clone carrying this TCR beta chain was detected only a few times. Its antigen is still unknown. The sample belongs to a study of identical twins. Study-wide results and caveats: Insertions were reduced in abundant cord blood beta clonotypes but not in memory repertoires. Among monozygotic twins, out-of-frame TCR alpha sharing exceeded what models predicted.

Germline loops: CDR1 MGHRA, CDR2 YSYEKL. This CDR3 is 16 amino acids long. Germline trimming cut 0 bases from V and 6 bases from J; bases unmatched to any gene: 6. Through template switching, a universal primer site was introduced, and the cDNA contained unique molecular identifiers. TCRdb re-called the 5' RACE reads through MiXCR, storing one row per CDR3 protein. The sample includes some 1,700,000 distinct CDR3 sequences, about 31% of them seen just once. The chain recombines TRBV4-1 with TRBJ2-4, with 9 positions matching TRBD2. Sequences were obtained from cord blood. The source is a newborn girl in good health. In nucleotides, the CDR3 is TGCGCCAGCAGCCAAGAGGGCGGGAGGGCCCCAAACATTCAGTACTTC. Translated: CASSQEGGRAPNIQYF.